This paragraph reports one T cell receptor beta chain. What it recognizes is unknown. Produced via immunoSEQ multiplex PCR; TCRdb's table is partial and in-frame only. The sample contains 70,000 to 90,000 clones, about 84% of which appear only once. This sample is drawn from a study of radiotherapy plus CTLA-4 blockade in lung cancer. Study-wide context: Roughly 17% of patients responded objectively, and about 32% achieved disease control. Points from the study as a whole: The best predictor of response was reported to be early blood T cell clone dynamics, with interferon-beta.

V lost 2 bases and J lost 0, with 18 bases in between. There are 18 residues in the CDR3. Germline CDR1 reads KGHSH; CDR2 reads LQKENI. The source is a human donor with non-small cell lung cancer who had stable disease on radiotherapy plus ipilimumab. The chain couples TRBV18 to TRBJ2-3, with D perhaps matching TRBD2 (5 bases). The starting material was peripheral blood, obtained from a patient treated with radiotherapy plus ipilimumab. CDR3 loop: CASSPKNVLRRSTDTQYF. The CDR3 bases are TGTGCCAGCTCACCAAAAAATGTCCTCAGGAGGAGCACAGATACGCAGTATTTT.